This T cell receptor beta chain appears in the sequencing data of a study of shared clonotypes between healthy human individuals. Between the trimmed V and J ends, which lost 8 bases and 5 bases, there was a span of 17 bases. The germline CDR1 and CDR2 sequences are MNHEY and SMNVEV (reference sequence). This CDR3 comprises 14 residues. Regarding this clone: Its matching antigen is unknown.

Naive CD8 cells lacked CD45RO, underwent positive selection for CCR7 and left out terminally differentiated effector memory CD45RA+ cells. Here immunoSEQ multiplex PCR was the method, and the copy in TCRdb shows in-frame clones only, minus some. Here the sample spans roughly 2 million clones, approximately 94% being singletons. General study results and limits: Relative to their counterparts shared across all four donors, non-shared clonotypes exhibited diminished generation probabilities.

This TCR was sampled from a man aged 18 to 29 in good health. What was sequenced was naive CD8+ T cells sorted from blood. The V call is TRBV27, the J call TRBJ2-3, with D uncertain. CDR3 residues: CASRAPHLGDTQYF. CDR3 in DNA: TGTGCCAGCCGAGCCCCCCACCTAGGAGATACGCAGTATTTT.